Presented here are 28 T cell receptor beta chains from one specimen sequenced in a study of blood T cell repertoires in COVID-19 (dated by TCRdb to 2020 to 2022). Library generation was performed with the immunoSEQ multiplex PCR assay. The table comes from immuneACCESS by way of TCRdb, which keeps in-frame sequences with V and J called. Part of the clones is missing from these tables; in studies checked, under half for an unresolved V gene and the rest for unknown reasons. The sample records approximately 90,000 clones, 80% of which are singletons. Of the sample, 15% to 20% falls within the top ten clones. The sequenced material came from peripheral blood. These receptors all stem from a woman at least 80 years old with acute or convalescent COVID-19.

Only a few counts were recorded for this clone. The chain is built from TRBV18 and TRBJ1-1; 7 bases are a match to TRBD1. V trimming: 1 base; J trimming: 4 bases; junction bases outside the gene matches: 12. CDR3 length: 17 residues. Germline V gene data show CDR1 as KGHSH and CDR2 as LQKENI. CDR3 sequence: CASSPRGLAGGGTEAFF. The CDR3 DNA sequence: TGTGCCAGCTCACCACGGGGGTTGGCAGGGGGTGGCACTGAAGCTTTCTTT.

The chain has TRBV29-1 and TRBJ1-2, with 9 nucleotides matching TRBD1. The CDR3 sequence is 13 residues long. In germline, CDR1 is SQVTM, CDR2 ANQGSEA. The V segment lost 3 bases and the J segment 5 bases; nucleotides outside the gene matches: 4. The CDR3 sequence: CSVEQGQGYGYTF. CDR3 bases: TGCAGCGTTGAGCAGGGACAGGGATATGGCTACACCTTC.

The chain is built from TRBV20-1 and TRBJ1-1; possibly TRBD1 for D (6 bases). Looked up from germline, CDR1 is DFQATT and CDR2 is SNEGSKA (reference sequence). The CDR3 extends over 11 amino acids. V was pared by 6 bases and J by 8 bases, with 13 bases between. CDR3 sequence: CSATDGTEAFF. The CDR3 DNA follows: TGCAGTGCCACCGACGGGACAGAAGCTTTCTTT.

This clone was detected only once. CDR3 nucleotide sequence: TGTGCCAGTGGGCGACAGGCGAACACCGGGGAGCTGTTTTTT. Amino acids: CASGRQANTGELFF. The chain combines TRBV19 with TRBJ2-2, with D possibly matching TRBD1 (6 bases). Per germline, CDR1 LNHDA and CDR2 SQIVND (reference sequence). Trimming pared 8 bases from V and 0 bases from J, leaving 10 bases between. This CDR3 is 14 amino acids long.

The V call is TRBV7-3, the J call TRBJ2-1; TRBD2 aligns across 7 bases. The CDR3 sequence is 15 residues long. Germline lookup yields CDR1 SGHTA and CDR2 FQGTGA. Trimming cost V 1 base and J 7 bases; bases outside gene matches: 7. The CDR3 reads CASSLMRERDNEQFF. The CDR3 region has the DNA TGTGCCAGCAGCTTAATGCGGGAGAGGGATAATGAGCAGTTCTTC.

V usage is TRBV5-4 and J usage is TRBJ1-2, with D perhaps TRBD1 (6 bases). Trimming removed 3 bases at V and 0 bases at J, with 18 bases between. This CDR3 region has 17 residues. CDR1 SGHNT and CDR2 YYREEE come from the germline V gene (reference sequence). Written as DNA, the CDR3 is TGTGCCAGCAGCTCCGAGCCACAGGGTTGGACTAACTATGGCTACACCTTC. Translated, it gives CASSSEPQGWTNYGYTF.

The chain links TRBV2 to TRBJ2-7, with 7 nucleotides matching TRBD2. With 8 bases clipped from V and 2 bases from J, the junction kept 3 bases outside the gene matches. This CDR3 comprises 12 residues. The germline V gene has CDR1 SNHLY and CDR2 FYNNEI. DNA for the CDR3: TGTGCCAGCGGGACTAACCCCTACGAGCAGTACTTC. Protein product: CASGTNPYEQYF.

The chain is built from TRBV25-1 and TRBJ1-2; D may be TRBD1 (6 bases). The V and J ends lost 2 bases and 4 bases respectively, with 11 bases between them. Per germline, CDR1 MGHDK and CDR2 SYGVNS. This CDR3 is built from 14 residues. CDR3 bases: TGTGCCAGCAGTGAAGGGGGCAGGAGCTATGGCTACACCTTC. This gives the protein CASSEGGRSYGYTF.

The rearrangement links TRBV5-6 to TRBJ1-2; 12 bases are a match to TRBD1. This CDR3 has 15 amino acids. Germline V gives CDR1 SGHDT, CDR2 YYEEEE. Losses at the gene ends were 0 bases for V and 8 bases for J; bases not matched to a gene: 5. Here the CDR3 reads CASSLGGTGGGGYTF. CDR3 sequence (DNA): TGTGCCAGCAGCTTGGGCGGGACAGGGGGCGGAGGCTACACCTTC.

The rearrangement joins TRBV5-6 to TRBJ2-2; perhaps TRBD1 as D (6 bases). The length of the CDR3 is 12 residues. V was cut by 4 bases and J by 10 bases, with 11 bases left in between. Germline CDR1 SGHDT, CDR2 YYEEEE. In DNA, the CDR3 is TGTGCCAGCAGCCCCCAGGGGACGGAGCTGTTTTTT. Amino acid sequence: CASSPQGTELFF.

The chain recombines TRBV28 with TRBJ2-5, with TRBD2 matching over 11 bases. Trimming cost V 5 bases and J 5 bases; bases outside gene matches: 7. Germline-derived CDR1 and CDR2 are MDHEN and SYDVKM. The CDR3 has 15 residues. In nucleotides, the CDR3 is TGTGCCAGCAGTCATCTAGCGGGAGGATCCGAGACCCAGTACTTC. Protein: CASSHLAGGSETQYF.

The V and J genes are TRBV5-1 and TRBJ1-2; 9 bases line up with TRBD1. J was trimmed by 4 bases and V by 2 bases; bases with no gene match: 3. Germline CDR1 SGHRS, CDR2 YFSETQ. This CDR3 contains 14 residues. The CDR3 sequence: CASSLQTGGYGYTF. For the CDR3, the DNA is TGCGCCAGCAGCTTACAGACAGGGGGCTATGGCTACACCTTC.

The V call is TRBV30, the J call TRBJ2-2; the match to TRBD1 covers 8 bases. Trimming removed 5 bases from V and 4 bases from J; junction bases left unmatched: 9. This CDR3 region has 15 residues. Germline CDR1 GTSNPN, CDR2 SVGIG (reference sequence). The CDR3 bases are TGTGCCTGGCGAGACAGGGGCCGGGGCACCGGGGAGCTGTTTTTT. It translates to CAWRDRGRGTGELFF.

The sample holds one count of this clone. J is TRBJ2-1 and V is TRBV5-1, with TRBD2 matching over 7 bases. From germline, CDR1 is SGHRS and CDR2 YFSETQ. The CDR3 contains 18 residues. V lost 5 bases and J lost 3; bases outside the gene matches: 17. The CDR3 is CASSSGTTTWTNYNEQFF. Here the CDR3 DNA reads TGCGCCAGCAGTTCCGGGACTACTACTTGGACAAACTACAATGAGCAGTTCTTC.

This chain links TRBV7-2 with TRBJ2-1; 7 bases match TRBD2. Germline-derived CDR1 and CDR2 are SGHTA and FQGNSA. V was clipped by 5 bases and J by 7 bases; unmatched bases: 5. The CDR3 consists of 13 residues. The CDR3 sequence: CASSLSGRNEQFF. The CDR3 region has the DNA TGTGCCAGCAGCCTTAGCGGGCGAAATGAGCAGTTCTTC.

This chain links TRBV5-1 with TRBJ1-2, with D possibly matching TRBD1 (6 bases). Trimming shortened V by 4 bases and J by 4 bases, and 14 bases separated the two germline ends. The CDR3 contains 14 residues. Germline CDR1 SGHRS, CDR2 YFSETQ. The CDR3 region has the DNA TGCGCCAGCAGCCGCCCGGACAGTTCCTATGGCTACACCTTC. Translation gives CASSRPDSSYGYTF. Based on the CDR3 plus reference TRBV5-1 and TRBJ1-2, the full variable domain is KAGVTQTPRYLIKTRGQQVTLSCSPISGHRSVSWYQQTPGQGLQFLFEYFSETQRNKGNFPGRFSGRQFSNSRSEMNVSTLELGDSALYLCASSRPDSSYGYTFGSGTRLTVV.

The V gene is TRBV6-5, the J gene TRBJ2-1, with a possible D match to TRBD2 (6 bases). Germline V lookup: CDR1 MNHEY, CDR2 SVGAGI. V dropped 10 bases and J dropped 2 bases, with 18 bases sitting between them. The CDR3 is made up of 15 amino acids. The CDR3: CAIKGLRGPYNEQFF. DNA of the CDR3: TGTGCCATAAAGGGACTTAGGGGACCCTACAATGAGCAGTTCTTC.

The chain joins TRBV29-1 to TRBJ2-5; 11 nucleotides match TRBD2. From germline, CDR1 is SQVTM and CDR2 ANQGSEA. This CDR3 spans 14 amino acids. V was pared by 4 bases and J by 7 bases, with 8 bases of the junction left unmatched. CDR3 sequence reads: CSVGPRLAGRTQYF. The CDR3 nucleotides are TGCAGCGTTGGCCCTCGACTAGCGGGGAGGACCCAGTACTTC.

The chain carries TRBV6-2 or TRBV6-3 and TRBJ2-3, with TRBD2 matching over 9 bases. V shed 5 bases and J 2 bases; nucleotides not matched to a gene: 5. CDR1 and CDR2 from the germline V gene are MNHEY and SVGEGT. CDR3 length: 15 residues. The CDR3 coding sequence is TGTGCCAGCAGTGATCCGGGACTAGCCACAGATACGCAGTATTTT. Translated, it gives CASSDPGLATDTQYF.

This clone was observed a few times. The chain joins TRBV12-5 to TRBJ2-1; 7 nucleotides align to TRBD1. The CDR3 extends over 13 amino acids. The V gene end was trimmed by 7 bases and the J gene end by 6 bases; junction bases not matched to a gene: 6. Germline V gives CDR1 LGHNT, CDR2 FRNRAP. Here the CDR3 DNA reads TGTGCTAGTGCCTCGGACAGGATCAATGAGCAGTTCTTC. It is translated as CASASDRINEQFF.

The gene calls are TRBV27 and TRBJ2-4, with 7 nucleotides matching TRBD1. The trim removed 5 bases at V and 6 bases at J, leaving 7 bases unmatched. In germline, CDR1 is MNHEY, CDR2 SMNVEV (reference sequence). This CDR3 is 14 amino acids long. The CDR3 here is CASSTWTGLNIQYF. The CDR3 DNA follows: TGTGCCAGCAGTACTTGGACAGGACTAAACATTCAGTACTTC.

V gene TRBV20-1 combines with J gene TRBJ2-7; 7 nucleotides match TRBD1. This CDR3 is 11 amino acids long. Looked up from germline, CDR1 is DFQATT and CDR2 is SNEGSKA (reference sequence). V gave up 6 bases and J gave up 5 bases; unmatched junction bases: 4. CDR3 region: CSAEDRNEQYF. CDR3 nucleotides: TGCAGTGCCGAGGACAGGAACGAGCAGTACTTC.

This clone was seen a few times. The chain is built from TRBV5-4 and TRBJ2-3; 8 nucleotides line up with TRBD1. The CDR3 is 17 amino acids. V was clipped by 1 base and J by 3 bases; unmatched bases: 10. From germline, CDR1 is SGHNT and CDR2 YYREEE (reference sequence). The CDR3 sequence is CASSLYDRGEGTDTQYF. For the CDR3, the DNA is TGTGCCAGCAGCTTGTACGACAGGGGAGAAGGGACAGATACGCAGTATTTT.

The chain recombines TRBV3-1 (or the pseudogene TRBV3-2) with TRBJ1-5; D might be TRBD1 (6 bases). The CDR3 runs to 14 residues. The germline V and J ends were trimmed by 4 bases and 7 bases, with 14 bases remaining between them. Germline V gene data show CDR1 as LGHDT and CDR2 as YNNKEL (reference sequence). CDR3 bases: TGTGCCAGCAGCCCTCACAGGGATCAGCAGCCCCAGCATTTT. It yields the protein CASSPHRDQQPQHF.

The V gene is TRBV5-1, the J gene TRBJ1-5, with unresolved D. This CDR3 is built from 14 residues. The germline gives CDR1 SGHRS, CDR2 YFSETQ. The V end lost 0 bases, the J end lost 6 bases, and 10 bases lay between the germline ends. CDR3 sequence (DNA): TGCGCCAGCAGCTTGGAGTACAGTAGTCAGCCCCAGCATTTT. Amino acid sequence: CASSLEYSSQPQHF.

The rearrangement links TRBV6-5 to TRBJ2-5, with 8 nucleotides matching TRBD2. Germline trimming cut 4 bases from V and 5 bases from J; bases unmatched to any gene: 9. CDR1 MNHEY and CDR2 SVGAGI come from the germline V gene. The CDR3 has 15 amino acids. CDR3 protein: CASSSPGLGTETQYF. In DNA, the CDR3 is TGTGCCAGCAGTTCCCCGGGACTAGGAACGGAGACCCAGTACTTC.

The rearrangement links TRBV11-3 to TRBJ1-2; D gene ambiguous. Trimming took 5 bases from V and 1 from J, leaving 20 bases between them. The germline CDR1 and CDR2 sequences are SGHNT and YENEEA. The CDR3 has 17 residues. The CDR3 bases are TGTGCCAGCAGCAGTCGAGAGGGCGTCCTACTTAACTATGGCTACACCTTC. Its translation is CASSSREGVLLNYGYTF.

For the CDR3, the DNA is TGTGCCAGCAGCTCCCACCGGGGACTAGCGGGAGTAAATGAGCAGTTCTTC. This encodes CASSSHRGLAGVNEQFF. V is TRBV7-2 and J is TRBJ2-1, with 14 bases matching TRBD2. The CDR3 runs to 17 residues. Germline V gene lookup returns CDR1 SGHTA and CDR2 FQGNSA. The J segment lost 7 bases and the V segment lost 4 bases, leaving 9 bases of the junction unmatched.